The present T cell receptor (beta chain) was sequenced within a study of blood T cell repertoires in COVID-19. The V gene's germline CDR1 is KGHSH and CDR2 LQKENI. The J segment lost 3 bases and the V segment lost 3 bases, leaving 7 bases of the junction unmatched. The CDR3 is 15 amino acids. Generated by immunoSEQ multiplex PCR, the TCRdb table keeps only in-frame clones and is missing some. The sample lists over 200,000 clones; around four fifths were seen once. The V and J genes are TRBV18 and TRBJ1-1; 7 bases map to TRBD1. The receptor was isolated from a middle-aged woman with active or convalescent COVID-19. The specimen sequenced was peripheral blood. In nucleotides, the CDR3 is TGTGCCAGCTCACCTCTTAACAGGGGTGACACTGAAGCTTTCTTT. It translates to CASSPLNRGDTEAFF.